This T cell receptor (beta chain) appears in the sequencing data of a study of shared clonotypes between healthy human individuals (dated by TCRdb to 2020 to 2022). Study-level background: A couple of women and a few men aged 18 to 49 years were included in the cohort. Each donor's leukapheresis produced roughly between roughly 0.9 and 8.9 billion PBMCs. To estimate repertoire size and how much clonotypes are shared between individuals, the study performed deep sequencing of blood TCR repertoires from about five healthy adults. Different laboratories and diverse techniques were used to prepare libraries and sequence TCR repertoires, to increase sequencing depth and limit assay-specific biases. For each donor, CD4 naive and CD4 memory were each given three plates, CD8 naive was given two plates, and CD8 memory was given one plate.

CD8 naive samples were CD45RO-negative cells positively selected for CCR7, giving a CD45RA+CCR7+ population that excluded TemRA cells. The donors were healthy, HIV-negative adults with no recently reported acute infections or vaccinations. Only Caucasian adults living in Nashville, Tennessee, USA were represented among the donors. Blood was collected by leukapheresis, and PBMCs were isolated by Ficoll-Histopaque density gradient centrifugation and then cryopreserved in liquid nitrogen vapor phase. Analytical flow cytometry was used to check the purity and quantity of each magnetically sorted T cell population. From each sorted fraction, genomic DNA was isolated and quantified by UV absorbance on a Nanodrop 2000c. What the study reported, not specific to this receptor: Across a handful of donors, approximately 5% of naive CD4, approximately 4% of naive CD8, roughly 2.2% of memory CD4, and over 0.35% of memory CD8 clonotypes were shared. Sampling was limited to blood, and TCR repertoires in tissue likely differ from TCR repertoires in blood. Pairwise subsampling led to the expectation that sequencing depth would affect the degree of clonotype sharing among donors. Higher generation probabilities were observed for clonotypes shared by all four sorted-subset donors than for non-shared clonotypes. Because the study included a small number of donors, the genetic and exposure-history diversity represented was limited. Incomplete sequencing was indicated by rarefaction of sorted-subset datasets, despite the large sequencing depth. Naive subsets generally had larger estimated clonotype richness than memory subsets did.

Using the deep immunoSEQ assay, multiplex PCR amplified TCR CDR3 regions from genomic DNA. Extracted genomic DNA from each cell subset was spread evenly across all wells of several immunoSEQ 96-well plates, with each plate serving as a replicate. For sorted subsets, 200 ng of genomic DNA, equivalent to tens of thousands of T cell genomes, went into each replicate PCR. Purified libraries were quantified with a Qubit 3.0 fluorometer, sized on a Bioanalyzer 2100, and re-quantified with the KAPA Library Quantification kit. A separate single-read 150-cycle Illumina NextSeq 550 flow cell was used to sequence each immunoSEQ 96-well plate. In the source study's methods: Because the immunoSEQ output included only junctional sequences and no quality scores, the filtering could not be the same as the filtering used for full-length reads. Sequences were annotated with PyIR, a Python wrapper for IgBLAST v1.9, using IMGT germline references to assign V/J genes and CDR3. Reads with weak V/J assignments (E-value above 1e-6), missing CDR3, stop codons, out-of-frame junctions, or ambiguous translated residues were removed. V3J clonotypes were defined by identical inferred V gene, J gene, and CDR3 amino acid sequence. To compute the percentage overlap between repertoires, the number of shared unique clonotypes was divided by the size of the smaller repertoire. Repertoire richness was assessed with RTK rarefaction, the Chao1 estimator, and Recon v2.1 estimates of unobserved clonotypes. Generation probabilities for all TCRbeta clonotypes obtained by the gDNA method from a few donors were computed using OLGA. TCRdb retrieved this table from immuneACCESS and kept in-frame rearrangements only. Not all clones are present; in checked studies, unresolved V genes account for under half, and no reason is known for the remainder. The DNA gave D and trimming, while V, J and clone size come from that table. The table for this sample lists 1.5 million to 2.5 million clones; approximately 94% of them were counted only once. Around 1% of the sample goes to the ten largest clones.

As regards this clone: Its antigen remains undetermined. Base qualities are missing; no much larger clone stands one base away.

V is reduced by 10 bases and J by 3 bases, leaving a spacing of 18 bases between them. The CDR3, cysteine through phenylalanine, is 14 amino acids long. The retained sequence is limited to the CDR3, 42 bases, with the frame set at the first base. CDR1 ENHRY and CDR2 SYGVKD are derived from the germline V gene. The TCR comes from a man younger than 30 in good health. Material for sequencing was naive CD8+ T cells sorted from blood. The cell subset or site label corresponds to: CD45RA+CCR7+. The chain links TRBV10-3 with TRBJ1-2, with a tentative D gene TRBD1 over 6 matching bases. The CDR3 here reads CASWTADSDYGYTF. Read as DNA, the sequence is TGTGCCAGTTGGACAGCGGATTCTGACTATGGCTACACCTTC.